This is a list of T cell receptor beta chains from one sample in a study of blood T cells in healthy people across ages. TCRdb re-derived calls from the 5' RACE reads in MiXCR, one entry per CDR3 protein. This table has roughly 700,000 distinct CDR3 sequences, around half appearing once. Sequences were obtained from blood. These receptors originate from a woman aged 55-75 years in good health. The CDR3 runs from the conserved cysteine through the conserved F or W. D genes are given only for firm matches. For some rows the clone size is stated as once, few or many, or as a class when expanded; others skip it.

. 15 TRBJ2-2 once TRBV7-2 TGTGCCAGCAGCTTCTGGACAGCGAACACCGGGGAGCTGTTTTTT CASSFWTANTGELFF
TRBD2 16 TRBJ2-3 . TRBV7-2 TGTGCCAGCAGCTTTTCTAGCGGGAGGTTCGAGGATACGCAGTATTTT CASSFSSGRFEDTQYF
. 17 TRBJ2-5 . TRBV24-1 TGTGCCACCAGTGACATCCCTAGGGCAGGATTCATTGATGAGCAGTACTTC CATSDIPRAGFIDEQYF
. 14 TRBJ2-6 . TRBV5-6 TGTACCAGCAGGAGACAGTCTGGGGCCAACGTCCTGACTTTC CTSRRQSGANVLTF
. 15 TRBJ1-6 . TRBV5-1 TGCGCCAGCAGCTCGGGAGGAAGTAGGGATTCACCCCTCCACTTT CASSSGGSRDSPLHF
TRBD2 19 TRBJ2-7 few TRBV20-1 TGCAGTGCTACTACTGTTGTTGGGACTAGCGGGAGGGCCACCTACGAGCAGTACTTC CSATTVVGTSGRATYEQYF
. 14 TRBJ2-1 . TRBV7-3 TGTGCCAGCAGCCCCGGGTACGGGGGGCGTGAACAGTTCTTC CASSPGYGGREQFF
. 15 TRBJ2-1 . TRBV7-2 TGTGCCAGCAGAAGGGGACTTACCCTCGGCAATGAGCAGTTCTTC CASRRGLTLGNEQFF
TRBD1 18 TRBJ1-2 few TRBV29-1 TGCAGCGTTGAGGCGTCGGGCGGGACAGGGGAGGTTAACTATGGCTACACCTTC CSVEASGGTGEVNYGYTF
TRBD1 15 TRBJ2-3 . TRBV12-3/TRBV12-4 TGTGCCAGCAGTGCGGACAGGGGACAGGCAGATACGCAGTATTTT CASSADRGQADTQYF
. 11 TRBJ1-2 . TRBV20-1 TGCAGTGCTGAGGACATTTTAACCTACACCTTC CSAEDILTYTF
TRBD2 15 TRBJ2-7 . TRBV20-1 TGCAGTGCCGCTGCACTAGCGGGAGTAGCCTACGAGCAGTACTTC CSAAALAGVAYEQYF
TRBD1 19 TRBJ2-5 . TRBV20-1 TGCAGTGCTAGAGCTGGTGACCTCCGATGGGACAGGGGAGAAGAGACCCAGTACTTC CSARAGDLRWDRGEETQYF
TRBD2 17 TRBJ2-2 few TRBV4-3 TGCGCCAGCAGCCACGTCTCTAGCGGGACATCCACCGGGGAGCTGTTTTTT CASSHVSSGTSTGELFF
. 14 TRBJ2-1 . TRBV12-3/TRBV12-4 TGTGCCAGCAGTCCCTGGATTACAGACAATGAGCAGTTCTTC CASSPWITDNEQFF
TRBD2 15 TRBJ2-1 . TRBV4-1 TGCGCCAGCGGGACTCTAGCGGGAGGACTCAATGAGCAGTTCTTC CASGTLAGGLNEQFF
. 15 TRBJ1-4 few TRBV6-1 TGTGCCAGCAGCCTGAACGGTGACCCTAATGAAAAACTGTTTTTT CASSLNGDPNEKLFF
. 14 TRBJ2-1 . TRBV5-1 TGCGCCAGCAGCTTCGCCCCCCCGGCGAAAGAGCAGTTCTTC CASSFAPPAKEQFF